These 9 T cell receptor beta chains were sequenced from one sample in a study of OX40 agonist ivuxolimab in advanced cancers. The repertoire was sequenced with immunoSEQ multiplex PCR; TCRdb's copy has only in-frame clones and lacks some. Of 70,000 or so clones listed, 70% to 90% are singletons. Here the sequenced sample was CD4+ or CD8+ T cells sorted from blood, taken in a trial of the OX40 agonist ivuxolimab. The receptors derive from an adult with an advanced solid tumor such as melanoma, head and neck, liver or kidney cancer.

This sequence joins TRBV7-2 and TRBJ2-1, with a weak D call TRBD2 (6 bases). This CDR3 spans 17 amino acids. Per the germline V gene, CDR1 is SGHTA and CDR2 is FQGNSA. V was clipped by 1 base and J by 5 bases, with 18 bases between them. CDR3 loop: CASSLGYSGLTDNEQFF. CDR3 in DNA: TGTGCCAGCAGCTTAGGGTACAGCGGGCTTACGGACAATGAGCAGTTCTTC.

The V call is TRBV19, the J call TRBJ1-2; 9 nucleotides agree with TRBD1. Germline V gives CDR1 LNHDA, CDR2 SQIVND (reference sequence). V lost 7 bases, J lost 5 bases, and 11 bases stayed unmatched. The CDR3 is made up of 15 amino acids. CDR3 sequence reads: CASIHRTGEEYGYTF. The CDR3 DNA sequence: TGTGCCAGTATTCATCGGACAGGGGAGGAATATGGCTACACCTTC. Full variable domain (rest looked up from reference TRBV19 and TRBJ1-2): DGGITQSPKYLFRKEGQNVTLSCEQNLNHDAMYWYRQDPGQGLRLIYYSQIVNDFQKGDIAEGYSVSREKKESFPLTVTSAQKNPTAFYLCASIHRTGEEYGYTFGSGTRLTVV.

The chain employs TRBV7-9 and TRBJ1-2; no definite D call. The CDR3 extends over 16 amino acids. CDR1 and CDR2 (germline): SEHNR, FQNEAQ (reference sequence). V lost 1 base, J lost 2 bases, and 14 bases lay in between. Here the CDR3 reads CASSLGAAITNYGYTF. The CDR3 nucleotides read TGTGCCAGCAGCTTAGGCGCAGCTATCACCAACTATGGCTACACCTTC. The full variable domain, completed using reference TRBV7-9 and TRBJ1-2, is DTGVSQNPRHKITKRGQNVTFRCDPISEHNRLYWYRQTLGQGPEFLTYFQNEAQLEKSRLLSDRFSAERPKGSFSTLEIQRTEQGDSAMYLCASSLGAAITNYGYTFGSGTRLTVV.

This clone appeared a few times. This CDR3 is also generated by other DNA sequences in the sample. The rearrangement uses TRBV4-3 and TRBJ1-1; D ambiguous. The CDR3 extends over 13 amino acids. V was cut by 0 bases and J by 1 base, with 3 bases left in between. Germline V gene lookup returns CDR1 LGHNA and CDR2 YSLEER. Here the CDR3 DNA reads TGCGCCAGCAGCCAAGATAGGAACACTGAAGCTTTCTTT. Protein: CASSQDRNTEAFF.

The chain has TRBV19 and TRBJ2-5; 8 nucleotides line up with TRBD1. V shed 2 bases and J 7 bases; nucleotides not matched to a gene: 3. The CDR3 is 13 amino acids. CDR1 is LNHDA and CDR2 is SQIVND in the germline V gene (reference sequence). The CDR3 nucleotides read TGTGCCAGTAGTATACAGGGGGCGCTGACCCAGTACTTC. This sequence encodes CASSIQGALTQYF. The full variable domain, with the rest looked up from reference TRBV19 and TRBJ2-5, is DGGITQSPKYLFRKEGQNVTLSCEQNLNHDAMYWYRQDPGQGLRLIYYSQIVNDFQKGDIAEGYSVSREKKESFPLTVTSAQKNPTAFYLCASSIQGALTQYFGPGTRLLVL.

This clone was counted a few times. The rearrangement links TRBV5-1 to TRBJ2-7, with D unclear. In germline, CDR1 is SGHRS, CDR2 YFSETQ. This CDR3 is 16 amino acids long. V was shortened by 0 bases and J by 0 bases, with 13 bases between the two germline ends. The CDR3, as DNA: TGCGCCAGCAGCTTGGATCTTGGCTCCTACTCCTACGAGCAGTACTTC. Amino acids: CASSLDLGSYSYEQYF.

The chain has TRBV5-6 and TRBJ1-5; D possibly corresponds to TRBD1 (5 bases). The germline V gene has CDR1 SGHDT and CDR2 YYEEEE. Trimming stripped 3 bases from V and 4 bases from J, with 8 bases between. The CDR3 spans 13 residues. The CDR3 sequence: CASSWGRNQPQHF. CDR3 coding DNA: TGTGCCAGCAGCTGGGGACGGAATCAGCCCCAGCATTTT.

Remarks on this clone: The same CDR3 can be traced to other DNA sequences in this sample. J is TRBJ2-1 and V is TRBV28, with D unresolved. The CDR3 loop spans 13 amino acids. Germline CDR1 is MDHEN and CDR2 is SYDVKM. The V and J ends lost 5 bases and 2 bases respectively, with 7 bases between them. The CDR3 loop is CASSPPTYNEQFF. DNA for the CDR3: TGTGCCAGCAGTCCGCCAACCTACAATGAGCAGTTCTTC.

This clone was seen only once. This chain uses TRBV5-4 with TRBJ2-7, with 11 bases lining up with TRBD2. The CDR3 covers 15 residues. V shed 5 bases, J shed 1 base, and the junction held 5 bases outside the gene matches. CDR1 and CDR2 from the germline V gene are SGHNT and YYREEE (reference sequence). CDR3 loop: CASSLTSGTSYEQYF. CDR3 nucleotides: TGTGCCAGCAGTCTGACTAGCGGGACTTCCTACGAGCAGTACTTC.